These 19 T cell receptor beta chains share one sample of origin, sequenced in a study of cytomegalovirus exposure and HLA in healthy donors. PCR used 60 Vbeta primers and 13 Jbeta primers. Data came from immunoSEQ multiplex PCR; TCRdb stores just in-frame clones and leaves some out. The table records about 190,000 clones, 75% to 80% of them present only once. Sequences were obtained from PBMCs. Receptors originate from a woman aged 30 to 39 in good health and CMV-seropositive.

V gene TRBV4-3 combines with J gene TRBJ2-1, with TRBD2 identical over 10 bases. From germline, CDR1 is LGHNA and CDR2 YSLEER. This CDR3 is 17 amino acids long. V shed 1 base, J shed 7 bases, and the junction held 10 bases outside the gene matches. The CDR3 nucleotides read TGCGCCAGCAGCCAAGTCGGGGGGACTAGCGAGGGTAATGAGCAGTTCTTC. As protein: CASSQVGGTSEGNEQFF.

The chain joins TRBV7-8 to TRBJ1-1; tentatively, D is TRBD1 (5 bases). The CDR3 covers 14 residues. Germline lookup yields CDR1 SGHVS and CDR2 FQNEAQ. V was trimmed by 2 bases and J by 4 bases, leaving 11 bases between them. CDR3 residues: CASSLQGRSTEAFF. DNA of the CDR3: TGTGCCAGCAGCTTACAGGGAAGGTCCACTGAAGCTTTCTTT.

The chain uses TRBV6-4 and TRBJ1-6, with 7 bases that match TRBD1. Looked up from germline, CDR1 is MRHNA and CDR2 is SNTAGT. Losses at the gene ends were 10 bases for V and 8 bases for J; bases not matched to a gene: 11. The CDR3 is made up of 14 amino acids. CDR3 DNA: TGTGCCATCCCACCCGGGACAGTTGATTCACCCCTCCACTTT. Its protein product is CAIPPGTVDSPLHF.

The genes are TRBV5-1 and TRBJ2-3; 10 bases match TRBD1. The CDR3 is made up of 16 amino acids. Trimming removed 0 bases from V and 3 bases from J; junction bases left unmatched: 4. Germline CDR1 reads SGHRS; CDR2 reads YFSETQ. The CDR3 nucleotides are TGCGCCAGCAGCTTGGGAGGACAGGGGGGTACAGATACGCAGTATTTT. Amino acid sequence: CASSLGGQGGTDTQYF. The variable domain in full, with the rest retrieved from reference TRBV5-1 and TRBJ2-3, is KAGVTQTPRYLIKTRGQQVTLSCSPISGHRSVSWYQQTPGQGLQFLFEYFSETQRNKGNFPGRFSGRQFSNSRSEMNVSTLELGDSALYLCASSLGGQGGTDTQYFGPGTRLTVL.

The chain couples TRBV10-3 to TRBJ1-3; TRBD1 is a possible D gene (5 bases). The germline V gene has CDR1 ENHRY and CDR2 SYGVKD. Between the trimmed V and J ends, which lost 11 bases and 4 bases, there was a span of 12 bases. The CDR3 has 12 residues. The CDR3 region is CAGGTGGNTIYF. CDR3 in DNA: TGTGCCGGCGGGACGGGAGGAAACACCATATATTTT.

In DNA form, the CDR3 reads TGCGCCAGCAGCTTGGCCCCAAAGCGGGAGACCCAGTACTTC. This translates into CASSLAPKRETQYF. The rearrangement joins TRBV5-1 to TRBJ2-5, with D maybe TRBD2 (5 bases). The CDR3 extends over 14 amino acids. V was trimmed by 0 bases and J by 5 bases, leaving 11 bases between them. Germline CDR1 SGHRS, CDR2 YFSETQ.

The CDR3, as DNA: TGCGCCAGCAGCCAAGAGACAGGGAACTATAATTCACCCCTCCACTTT. It yields the protein CASSQETGNYNSPLHF. The rearrangement joins TRBV5-1 to TRBJ1-6; 7 bases map to TRBD1. This CDR3 has 16 residues. Trimming removed 4 bases from V and 3 bases from J; junction bases left unmatched: 7. In germline, CDR1 is SGHRS, CDR2 YFSETQ.

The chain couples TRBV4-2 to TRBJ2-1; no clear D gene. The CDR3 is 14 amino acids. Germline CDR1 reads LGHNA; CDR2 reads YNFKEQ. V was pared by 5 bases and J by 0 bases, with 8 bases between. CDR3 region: CASSTSSSYNEQFF. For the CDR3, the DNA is TGTGCCAGCAGCACTTCGAGCTCCTACAATGAGCAGTTCTTC.

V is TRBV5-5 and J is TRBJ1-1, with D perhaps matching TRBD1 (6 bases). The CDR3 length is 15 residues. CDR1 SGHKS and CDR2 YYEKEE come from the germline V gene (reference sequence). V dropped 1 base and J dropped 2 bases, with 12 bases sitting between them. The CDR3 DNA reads TGTGCCAGCAGCTTGTTTGGGGGCATCAACACTGAAGCTTTCTTT. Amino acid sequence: CASSLFGGINTEAFF.

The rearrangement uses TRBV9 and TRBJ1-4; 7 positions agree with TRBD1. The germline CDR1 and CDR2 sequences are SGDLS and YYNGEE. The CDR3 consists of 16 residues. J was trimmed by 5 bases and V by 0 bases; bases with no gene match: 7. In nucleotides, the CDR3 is TGTGCCAGCAGCGTAGGGGTGGGACAGAAGAATGAAAAACTGTTTTTT. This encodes CASSVGVGQKNEKLFF.

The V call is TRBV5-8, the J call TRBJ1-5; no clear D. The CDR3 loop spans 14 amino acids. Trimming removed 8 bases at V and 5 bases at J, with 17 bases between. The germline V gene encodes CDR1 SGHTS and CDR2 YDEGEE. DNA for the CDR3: TGTGCCAGTACTCAAAGCGGGCCCGATCAGCCCCAGCATTTT. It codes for CASTQSGPDQPQHF.

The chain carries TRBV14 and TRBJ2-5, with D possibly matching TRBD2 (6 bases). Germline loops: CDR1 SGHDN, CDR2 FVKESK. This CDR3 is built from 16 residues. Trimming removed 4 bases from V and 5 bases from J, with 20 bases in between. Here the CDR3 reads CASSRLLAVGSETQYF. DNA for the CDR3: TGTGCCAGCAGCCGTCTACTAGCTGTTGGGAGCGAGACCCAGTACTTC. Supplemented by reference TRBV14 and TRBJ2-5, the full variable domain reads EAGVTQFPSHSVIEKGQTVTLRCDPISGHDNLYWYRRVMGKEIKFLLHFVKESKQDESGMPNNRFLAERTGGTYSTLKVQPAELEDSGVYFCASSRLLAVGSETQYFGPGTRLLVL.

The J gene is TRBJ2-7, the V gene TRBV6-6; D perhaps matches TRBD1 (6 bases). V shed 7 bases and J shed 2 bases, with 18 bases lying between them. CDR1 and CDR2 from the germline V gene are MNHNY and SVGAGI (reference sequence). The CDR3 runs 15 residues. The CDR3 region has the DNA TGTGCCAGCAACGGGGCGCAGGGGTCAACCTACGAGCAGTACTTC. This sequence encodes CASNGAQGSTYEQYF.

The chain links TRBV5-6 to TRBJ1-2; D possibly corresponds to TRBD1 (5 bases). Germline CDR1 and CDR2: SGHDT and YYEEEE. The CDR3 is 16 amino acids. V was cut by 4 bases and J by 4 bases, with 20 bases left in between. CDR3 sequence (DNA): TGTGCCAGCAGCCCTAGAACAGGTACGGAGATCTATGGCTACACCTTC. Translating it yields CASSPRTGTEIYGYTF. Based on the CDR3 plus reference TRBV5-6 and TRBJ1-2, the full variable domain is DAGVTQSPTHLIKTRGQQVTLRCSPKSGHDTVSWYQQALGQGPQFIFQYYEEEERQRGNFPDRFSGHQFPNYSSELNVNALLLGDSALYLCASSPRTGTEIYGYTFGSGTRLTVV.

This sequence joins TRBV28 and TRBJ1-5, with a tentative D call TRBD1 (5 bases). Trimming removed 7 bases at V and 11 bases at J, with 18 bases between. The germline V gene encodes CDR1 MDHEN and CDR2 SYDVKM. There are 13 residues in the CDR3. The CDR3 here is CASTDSRFRTQHF. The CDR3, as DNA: TGTGCCAGCACCGACAGCCGCTTTAGGACCCAGCATTTT.

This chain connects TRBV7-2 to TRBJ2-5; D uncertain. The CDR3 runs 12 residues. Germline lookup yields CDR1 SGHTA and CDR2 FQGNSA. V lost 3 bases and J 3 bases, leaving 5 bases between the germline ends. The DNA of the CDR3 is TGTGCCAGCAGCTTTGAGGAAGAGACCCAGTACTTC. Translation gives CASSFEEETQYF.

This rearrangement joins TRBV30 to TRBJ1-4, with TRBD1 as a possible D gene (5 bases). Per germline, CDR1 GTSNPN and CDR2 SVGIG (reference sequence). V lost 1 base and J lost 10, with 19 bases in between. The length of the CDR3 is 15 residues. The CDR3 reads CAWSAHPGHPTKLFF. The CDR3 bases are TGTGCCTGGAGTGCACACCCCGGACATCCCACAAAACTGTTTTTT.

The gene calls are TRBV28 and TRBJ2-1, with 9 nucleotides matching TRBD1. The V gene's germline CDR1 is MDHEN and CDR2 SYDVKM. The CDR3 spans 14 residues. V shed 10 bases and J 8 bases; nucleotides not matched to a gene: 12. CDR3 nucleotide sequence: TGTGCCACCAAATCCGGGACAGGGCGAGATGAGCAGTTCTTC. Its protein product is CATKSGTGRDEQFF.

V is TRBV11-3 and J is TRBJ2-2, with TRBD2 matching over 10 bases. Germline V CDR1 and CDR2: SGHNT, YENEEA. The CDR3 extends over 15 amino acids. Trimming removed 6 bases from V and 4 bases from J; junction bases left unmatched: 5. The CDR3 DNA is TGTGCCAGCAGGCCCGCTAGCGGGGGCACCGGGGAGCTGTTTTTT. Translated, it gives CASRPASGGTGELFF. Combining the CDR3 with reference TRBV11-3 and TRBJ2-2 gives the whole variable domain EAGVVQSPRYKIIEKKQPVAFWCNPISGHNTLYWYLQNLGQGPELLIRYENEEAVDDSQLPKDRFSAERLKGVDSTLKIQPAELGDSAVYLCASRPASGGTGELFFGEGSRLTVL.